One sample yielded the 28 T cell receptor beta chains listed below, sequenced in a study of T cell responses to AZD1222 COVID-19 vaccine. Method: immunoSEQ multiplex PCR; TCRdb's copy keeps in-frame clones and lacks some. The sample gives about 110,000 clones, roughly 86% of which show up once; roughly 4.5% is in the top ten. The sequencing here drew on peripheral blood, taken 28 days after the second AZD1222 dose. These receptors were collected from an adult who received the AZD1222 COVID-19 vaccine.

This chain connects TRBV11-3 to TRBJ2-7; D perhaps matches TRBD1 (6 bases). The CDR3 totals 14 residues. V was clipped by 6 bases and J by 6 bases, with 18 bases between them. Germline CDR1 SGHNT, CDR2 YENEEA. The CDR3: CASSDSKGVAEQYF. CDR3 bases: TGTGCCAGCAGTGATTCTAAGGGGGTCGCCGAGCAGTACTTC.

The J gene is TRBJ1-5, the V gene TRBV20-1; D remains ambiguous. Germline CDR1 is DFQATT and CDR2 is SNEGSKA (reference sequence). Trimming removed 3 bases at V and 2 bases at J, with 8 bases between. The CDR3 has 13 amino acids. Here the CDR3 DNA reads TGCAGTGCTAGTGCAGGCGGCAATCAGCCCCAGCATTTT. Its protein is CSASAGGNQPQHF.

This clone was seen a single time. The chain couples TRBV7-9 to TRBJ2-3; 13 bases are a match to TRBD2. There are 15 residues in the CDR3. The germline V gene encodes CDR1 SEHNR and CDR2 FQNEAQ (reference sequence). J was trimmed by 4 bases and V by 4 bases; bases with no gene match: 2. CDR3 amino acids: CASSSTSGGPDTQYF. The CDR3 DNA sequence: TGTGCCAGCAGCTCGACTAGCGGGGGGCCAGATACGCAGTATTTT. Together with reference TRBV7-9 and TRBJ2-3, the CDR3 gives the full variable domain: DTGVSQNPRHKITKRGQNVTFRCDPISEHNRLYWYRQTLGQGPEFLTYFQNEAQLEKSRLLSDRFSAERPKGSFSTLEIQRTEQGDSAMYLCASSSTSGGPDTQYFGPGTRLTVL.

CDR3: CASSVQGLPNTGELFF. DNA of the CDR3: TGTGCCAGCAGTGTTCAGGGGTTACCGAACACCGGGGAGCTGTTTTTT. The J gene is TRBJ2-2, the V gene TRBV6-1; tentative D call: TRBD1 (6 bases). Germline CDR1 reads MNHNS; CDR2 reads SASEGT. This CDR3 is built from 16 residues. Trimming cost V 4 bases and J 0 bases, with 12 bases left between them.

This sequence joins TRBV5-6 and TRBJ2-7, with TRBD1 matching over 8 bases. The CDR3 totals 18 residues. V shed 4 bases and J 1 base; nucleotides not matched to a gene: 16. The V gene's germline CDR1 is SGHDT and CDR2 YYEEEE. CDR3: CASSETGAFTSFSYEQYF. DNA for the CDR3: TGTGCCAGCAGCGAGACAGGGGCGTTCACTAGCTTTTCCTACGAGCAGTACTTC.

CDR3 loop: CASSVALGHTGELFF. CDR3 in DNA: TGTGCCAGCAGCGTTGCCTTAGGGCACACCGGGGAGCTGTTTTTT. The chain couples TRBV28 to TRBJ2-2; D not certain. The V end lost 6 bases, the J end lost 3 bases, and 14 bases lay between the germline ends. The CDR3 is 15 amino acids. The germline V gene encodes CDR1 MDHEN and CDR2 SYDVKM.

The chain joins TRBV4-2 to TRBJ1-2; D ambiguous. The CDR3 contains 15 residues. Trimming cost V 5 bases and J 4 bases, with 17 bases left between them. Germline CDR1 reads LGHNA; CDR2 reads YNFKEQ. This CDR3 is CASSANRIGIYGYTF. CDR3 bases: TGTGCCAGCAGCGCAAATCGAATTGGGATCTATGGCTACACCTTC.

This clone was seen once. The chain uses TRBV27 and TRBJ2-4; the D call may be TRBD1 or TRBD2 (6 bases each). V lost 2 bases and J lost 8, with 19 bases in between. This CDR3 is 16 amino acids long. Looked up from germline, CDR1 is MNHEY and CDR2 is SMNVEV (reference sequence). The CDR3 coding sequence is TGTGCCAGCAGTTTAACGGGCTGGGGGGCAACCGACATTCAGTACTTC. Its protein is CASSLTGWGATDIQYF.

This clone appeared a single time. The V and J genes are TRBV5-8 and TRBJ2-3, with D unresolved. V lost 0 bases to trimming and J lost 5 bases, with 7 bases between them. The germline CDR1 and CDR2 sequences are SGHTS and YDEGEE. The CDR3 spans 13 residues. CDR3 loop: CASSLGSGDTQYF. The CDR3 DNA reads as TGTGCCAGCAGCTTGGGCTCGGGAGATACGCAGTATTTT. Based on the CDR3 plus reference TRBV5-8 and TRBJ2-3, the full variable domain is EAGVTQSPTHLIKTRGQQATLRCSPISGHTSVYWYQQALGLGLQFLLWYDEGEERNRGNFPPRFSGRQFPNYSSELNVNALELEDSALYLCASSLGSGDTQYFGPGTRLTVL.

For the CDR3, the DNA is TGCGCCAGCAGCTCGGCGGGACTAGCGGGAATAGGGCAGTTCTTC. Translating it yields CASSSAGLAGIGQFF. J is TRBJ2-1 and V is TRBV5-1, with 13 bases matching TRBD2. The CDR3 has 15 amino acids. Germline CDR1 reads SGHRS; CDR2 reads YFSETQ. Unmatched junction bases numbered 9, after V lost 3 bases and J lost 12 bases.

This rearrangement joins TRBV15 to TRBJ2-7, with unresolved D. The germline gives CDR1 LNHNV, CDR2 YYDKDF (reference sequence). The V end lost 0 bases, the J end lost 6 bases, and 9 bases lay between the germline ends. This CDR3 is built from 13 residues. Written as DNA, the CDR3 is TGTGCCACCAGCAGAGATCTATATGGCGAGCAGTACTTC. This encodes CATSRDLYGEQYF. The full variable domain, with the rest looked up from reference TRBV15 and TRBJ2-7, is DAMVIQNPRYQVTQFGKPVTLSCSQTLNHNVMYWYQQKSSQAPKLLFHYYDKDFNNEADTPDNFQSRRPNTSFCFLDIRSPGLGDTAMYLCATSRDLYGEQYFGPGTRLTVT.

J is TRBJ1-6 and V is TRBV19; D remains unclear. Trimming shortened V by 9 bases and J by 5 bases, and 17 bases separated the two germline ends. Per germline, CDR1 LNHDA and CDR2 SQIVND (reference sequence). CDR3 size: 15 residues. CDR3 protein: CASRPHTRNNSPLHF. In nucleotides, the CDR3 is TGTGCCAGCAGACCTCACACTAGAAATAATTCACCCCTCCACTTT.

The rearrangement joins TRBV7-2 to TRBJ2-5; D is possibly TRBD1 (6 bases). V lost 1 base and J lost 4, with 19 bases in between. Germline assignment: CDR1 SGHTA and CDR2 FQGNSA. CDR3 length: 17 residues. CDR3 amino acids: CASSLGETGFLGETQYF. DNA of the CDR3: TGTGCCAGCAGCTTAGGGGAAACAGGGTTTTTAGGAGAGACCCAGTACTTC.

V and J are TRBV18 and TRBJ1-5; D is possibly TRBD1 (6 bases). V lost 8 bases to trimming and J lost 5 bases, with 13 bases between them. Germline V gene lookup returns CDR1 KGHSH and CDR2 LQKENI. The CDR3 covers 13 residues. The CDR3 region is CASTQGHDQPQHF. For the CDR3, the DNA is TGTGCCAGCACACAGGGTCATGATCAGCCCCAGCATTTT.

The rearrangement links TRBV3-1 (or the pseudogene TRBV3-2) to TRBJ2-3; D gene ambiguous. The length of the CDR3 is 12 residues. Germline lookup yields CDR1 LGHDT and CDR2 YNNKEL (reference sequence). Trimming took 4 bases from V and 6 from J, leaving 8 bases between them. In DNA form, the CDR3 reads TGTGCCAGCAGCCGTTTTTCGGATACGCAGTATTTT. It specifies CASSRFSDTQYF.

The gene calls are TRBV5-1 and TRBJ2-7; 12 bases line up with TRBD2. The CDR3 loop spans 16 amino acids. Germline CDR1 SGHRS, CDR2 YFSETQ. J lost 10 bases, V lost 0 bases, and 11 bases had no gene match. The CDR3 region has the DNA TGCGCCAGCAGCTTGGATGAACTAGCGGGAGGAAAAACTCAGTACTTC. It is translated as CASSLDELAGGKTQYF.

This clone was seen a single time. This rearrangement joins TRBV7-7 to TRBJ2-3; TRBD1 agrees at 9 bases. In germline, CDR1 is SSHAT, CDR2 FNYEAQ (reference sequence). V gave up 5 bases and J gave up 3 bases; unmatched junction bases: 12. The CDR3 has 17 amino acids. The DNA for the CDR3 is TGTGCCAGCAGCCCGCGGGACAGGGTTACGCGAACAGATACGCAGTATTTT. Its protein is CASSPRDRVTRTDTQYF.

This chain's CDR3 is CASSMGRGVNEQFF. DNA of the CDR3: TGTGCCAGTAGTATGGGCAGGGGAGTAAATGAGCAGTTCTTC. This rearrangement joins TRBV19 to TRBJ2-1; D perhaps matches TRBD1 (6 bases). V was shortened by 3 bases and J by 7 bases, with 13 bases between the two germline ends. Germline V gene lookup returns CDR1 LNHDA and CDR2 SQIVND (reference sequence). This CDR3 spans 14 amino acids.

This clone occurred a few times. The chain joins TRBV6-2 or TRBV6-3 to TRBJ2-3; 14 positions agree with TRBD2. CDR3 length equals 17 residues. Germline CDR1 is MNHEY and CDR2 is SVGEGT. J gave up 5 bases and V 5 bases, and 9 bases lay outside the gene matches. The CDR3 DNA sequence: TGTGCCAGCAGTGGCCGACTAGCGGGGGGGCTCGGAGATACGCAGTATTTT. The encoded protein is CASSGRLAGGLGDTQYF.

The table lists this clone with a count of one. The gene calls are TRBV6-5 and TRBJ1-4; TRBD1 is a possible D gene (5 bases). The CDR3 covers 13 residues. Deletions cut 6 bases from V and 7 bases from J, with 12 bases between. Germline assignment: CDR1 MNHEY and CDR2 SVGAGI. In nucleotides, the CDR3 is TGTGCCAGCAGCACCGGGACTCGTGAAAAACTGTTTTTT. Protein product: CASSTGTREKLFF.

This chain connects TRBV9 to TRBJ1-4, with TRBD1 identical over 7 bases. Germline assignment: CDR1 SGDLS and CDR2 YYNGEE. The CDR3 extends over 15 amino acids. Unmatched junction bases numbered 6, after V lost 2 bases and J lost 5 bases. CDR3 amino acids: CASSVHRGENEKLFF. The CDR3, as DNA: TGTGCCAGCAGCGTCCACAGGGGCGAAAATGAAAAACTGTTTTTT.

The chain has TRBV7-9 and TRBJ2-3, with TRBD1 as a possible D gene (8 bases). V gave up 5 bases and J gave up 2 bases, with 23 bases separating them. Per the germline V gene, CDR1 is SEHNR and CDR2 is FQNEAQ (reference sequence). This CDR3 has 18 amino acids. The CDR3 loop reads CASSTFGAGQAITDTQYF. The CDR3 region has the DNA TGTGCCAGCAGCACGTTTGGAGCGGGACAGGCGATCACAGATACGCAGTATTTT.

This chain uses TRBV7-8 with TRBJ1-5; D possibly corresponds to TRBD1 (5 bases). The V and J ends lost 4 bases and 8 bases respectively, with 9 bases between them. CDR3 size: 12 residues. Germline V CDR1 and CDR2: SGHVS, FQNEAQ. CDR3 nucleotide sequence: TGTGCCAGCAGCTCCCAGGGCGAGCCCCAGCATTTT. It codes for CASSSQGEPQHF.

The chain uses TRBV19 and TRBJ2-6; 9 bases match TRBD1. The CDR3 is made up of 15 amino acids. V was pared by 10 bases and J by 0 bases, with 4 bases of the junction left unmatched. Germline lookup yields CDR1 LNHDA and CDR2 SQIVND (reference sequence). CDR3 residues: CATRDRASGANVLTF. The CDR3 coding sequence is TGTGCCACCCGGGACAGGGCCTCTGGGGCCAACGTCCTGACTTTC.

The CDR3 region has the DNA TGTGCCAGTAGTATAGGGACTAGCGGCTACAATGAGCAGTTCTTC. Translation: CASSIGTSGYNEQFF. The rearrangement links TRBV19 to TRBJ2-1; 10 bases fit TRBD2. CDR1 and CDR2 from the germline V gene are LNHDA and SQIVND (reference sequence). V lost 1 base and J lost 3; bases outside the gene matches: 0. This CDR3 spans 15 amino acids.

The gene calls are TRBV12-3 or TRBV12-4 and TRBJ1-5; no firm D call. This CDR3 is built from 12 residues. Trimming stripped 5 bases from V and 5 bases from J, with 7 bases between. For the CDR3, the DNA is TGTGCCAGCAGTCCGTCCGATCAGCCCCAGCATTTT. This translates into CASSPSDQPQHF.

For the CDR3, the DNA is TGTGCCAGTAGTACTGGGGGCTTAGCCAAAAACATTCAGTACTTC. Translating it yields CASSTGGLAKNIQYF. The chain joins TRBV19 to TRBJ2-4; D might be TRBD1 (6 bases). Trimming stripped 4 bases from V and 0 bases from J, with 10 bases between. Per the germline V gene, CDR1 is LNHDA and CDR2 is SQIVND (reference sequence). The CDR3 consists of 15 residues. The entire variable domain, with the rest obtained from reference TRBV19 and TRBJ2-4, is as follows: DGGITQSPKYLFRKEGQNVTLSCEQNLNHDAMYWYRQDPGQGLRLIYYSQIVNDFQKGDIAEGYSVSREKKESFPLTVTSAQKNPTAFYLCASSTGGLAKNIQYFGAGTRLSVL.

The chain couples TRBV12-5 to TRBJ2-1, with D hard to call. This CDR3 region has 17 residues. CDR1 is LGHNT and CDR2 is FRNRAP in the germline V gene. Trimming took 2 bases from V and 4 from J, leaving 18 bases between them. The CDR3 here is CASGLLVGRRLYNEQFF. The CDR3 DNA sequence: TGTGCTAGTGGTTTGTTGGTCGGACGGAGACTTTACAATGAGCAGTTCTTC.